This TCR beta chain was sequenced during a study of T-cell reconstitution after alpha-beta-depleted transplantation in children. Study results and limitations: After one year, T-cell counts and TCRbeta diversity mostly came from new T cells. Expanded graft clones, several hundred of them, were reportedly the source of alpha-beta T cells about two months after transplant. For some patients, TCRbeta diversity was high at day 60 because of recipient T cells and thymic progenitors that survived.

On this clonotype itself: What it recognizes is unknown.

In germline, CDR1 is DFQATT, CDR2 SNEGSKA (reference sequence). The CDR3 loop spans 13 amino acids. The authors prepared the TCRbeta library with unique molecular identifiers. TCRdb used MiXCR to reprocess the PCR reads, holding one entry per CDR3 protein. The sample has 600,000 to 700,000 distinct CDR3 sequences, around 14% seen once. Sequencing was performed on PBMCs, taken before TCRalphabeta/CD19-depleted stem cell transplant. This TCR was sampled from a girl aged 2 to 9 with congenital amegakaryocytic thrombocytopenia, due to receive a stem cell transplant. V usage is TRBV20-1 and J usage is TRBJ2-1; 11 nucleotides line up with TRBD2. CDR3 DNA: TGCAGCCCCGGGACTAGCGGATACAATGAGCAGTTCTTC. Translated: CSPGTSGYNEQFF.